The 20 T cell receptor beta chains below come from one sample, sequenced in a study of blood T cells in healthy people across ages. A second PCR of roughly 7 to 11 cycles used a sample-barcoded 5' primer and a J-beta primer mix. TCRdb analysed the 5' RACE reads with MiXCR anew, one entry per CDR3 protein. The data hold 1.5 million or so distinct CDR3 sequences, with around 40% observed a single time. The sample was blood. Source of these receptors: a young woman in good health.

The DNA for the CDR3 is TGCGCCAGCAGCTTGGGAGGACAGGGGGCCCAAGAGACCCAGTACTTC. Amino acid sequence: CASSLGGQGAQETQYF. This chain links TRBV5-1 with TRBJ2-5; 11 bases align to TRBD1. V shed 0 bases, J shed 1 base, and the junction held 2 bases outside the gene matches. The CDR3 is 16 amino acids. Germline-derived CDR1 and CDR2 are SGHRS and YFSETQ.

This clonotype was counted a few times. The chain is built from TRBV28 and TRBJ1-5, with D hard to call. V gave up 7 bases and J gave up 0 bases, with 13 bases separating them. This CDR3 is 15 amino acids long. Germline CDR1 and CDR2: MDHEN and SYDVKM. The CDR3 coding sequence is TGTGCCAGCAATCCTATGCGGGGTAGCAATCAGCCCCAGCATTTT. This codes for CASNPMRGSNQPQHF.

This rearrangement joins TRBV5-1 to TRBJ2-1; the D is unclear. In germline, CDR1 is SGHRS, CDR2 YFSETQ. Trimming cost V 4 bases and J 5 bases, with 10 bases left between them. The CDR3 contains 13 residues. In nucleotides, the CDR3 is TGCGCCAGCAGCGGCATGTCGGACAATGAGCAGTTCTTC. Translated: CASSGMSDNEQFF.

This clonotype was seen ten or more times. The chain has TRBV7-2 and TRBJ1-2; D is undetermined. The CDR3 has 13 residues. V was trimmed by 8 bases and J by 3 bases, leaving 13 bases between them. CDR1 and CDR2 from the germline V gene are SGHTA and FQGNSA. The CDR3 nucleotides read TGTGCCAGCCCCATCGGGCCTTACTATGGCTACACCTTC. Protein: CASPIGPYYGYTF.

V usage is TRBV5-1 and J usage is TRBJ2-3, with D perhaps TRBD1 (5 bases). CDR1 and CDR2 from the germline V gene are SGHRS and YFSETQ. Trimming removed 3 bases at V and 2 bases at J, with 10 bases between. This CDR3 contains 14 residues. The CDR3 spells CASSSRQNTDTQYF. CDR3 bases: TGCGCCAGCAGCTCGCGACAGAACACAGATACGCAGTATTTT.

Only a few counts were recorded for this clonotype. The V and J genes are TRBV29-1 and TRBJ1-2, with a weak D call TRBD1 (6 bases). The germline V gene has CDR1 SQVTM and CDR2 ANQGSEA. V lost 7 bases to trimming and J lost 8 bases, with 14 bases between them. This CDR3 is built from 11 residues. CDR3: CSARTAWGYTF. CDR3 sequence (DNA): TGCAGCGCGAGGACAGCCTGGGGCTACACCTTC.

The rearrangement uses TRBV4-3 and TRBJ1-1, with D perhaps matching TRBD1 (5 bases). Trimming cost V 0 bases and J 0 bases, with 8 bases left between them. Germline CDR1 LGHNA, CDR2 YSLEER. This CDR3 contains 15 residues. The CDR3 reads CASSQDRTLNTEAFF. The CDR3 DNA is TGCGCCAGCAGCCAAGATCGGACATTGAACACTGAAGCTTTCTTT.

The rearrangement links TRBV18 to TRBJ1-5, with a possible D match to TRBD1 (5 bases). V lost 6 bases and J 8 bases, leaving 14 bases between the germline ends. Germline assignment: CDR1 KGHSH and CDR2 LQKENI. This CDR3 has 13 residues. CDR3 amino acids: CASSPQGGEPQHF. Written as DNA, the CDR3 is TGTGCCAGCTCCCCTCAGGGTGGTGAGCCCCAGCATTTT.

As for this clonotype: A junction end diverges from the germline sequence, so it may reflect a read error. The J gene is TRBJ1-1, the V gene TRBV4-1; the D is unclear. Per germline, CDR1 MGHRA and CDR2 YSYEKL. The CDR3 length is 15 residues. The CDR3 DNA sequence: TGTGCCAGCAGCCAAGAATTAGGGATGAACACTGAAGCTTTCTTT. Its translation: CASSQELGMNTEAFF.

This sequence joins TRBV4-3 and TRBJ2-1; D may be TRBD1 or TRBD2 (6 bases each). Germline-derived CDR1 and CDR2 are LGHNA and YSLEER. V lost 0 bases and J 8 bases, leaving 17 bases between the germline ends. CDR3 length: 16 amino acids. For the CDR3, the DNA is TGCGCCAGCAGCCAAGATCTTCGAGGGGGGCGAGATGAGCAGTTCTTC. Translation gives CASSQDLRGGRDEQFF.

The gene calls are TRBV29-1 and TRBJ2-1, with 7 bases fitting TRBD2. The CDR3 is 15 amino acids. The V gene end was trimmed by 1 base and the J gene end by 4 bases; junction bases not matched to a gene: 7. Germline V gene data show CDR1 as SQVTM and CDR2 as ANQGSEA. The CDR3 here is CSVEGPSGDYNEQFF. The CDR3 DNA reads TGCAGCGTTGAAGGACCCAGCGGGGATTACAATGAGCAGTTCTTC.

The chain uses TRBV4-1 and TRBJ1-2, with 9 bases aligning to TRBD1. The CDR3 runs to 17 residues. CDR1 and CDR2 from the germline V gene are MGHRA and YSYEKL. The junction had 10 bases not matched to a gene; V was cut back by 4 bases and J by 1 base. Written as DNA, the CDR3 is TGCGCCAGCAGCCTCTCACCGGGACAGGGCCTTAACTATGGCTACACCTTC. Amino acids: CASSLSPGQGLNYGYTF.

This sequence joins TRBV7-2 and TRBJ2-3, with 13 bases matching TRBD2. There are 20 residues in the CDR3. Germline V lookup: CDR1 SGHTA, CDR2 FQGNSA. The J segment lost 3 bases and the V segment lost 6 bases, leaving 18 bases of the junction unmatched. The CDR3 nucleotides read TGTGCCAGCAGATTCGCTGGGACTAGCGGGACCCCCGGAAAAACAGATACGCAGTATTTT. Its translation is CASRFAGTSGTPGKTDTQYF.

This clonotype was detected a few times. The rearrangement joins TRBV7-2 to TRBJ2-7; maybe TRBD1 (5 bases). The CDR3 spans 14 residues. The germline CDR1 and CDR2 sequences are SGHTA and FQGNSA. Deletions cut 2 bases from V and 3 bases from J, with 11 bases between. The CDR3 sequence is CASSLLPGNYEQYF. Here the CDR3 DNA reads TGTGCCAGCAGCTTATTGCCAGGGAACTACGAGCAGTACTTC.

The table lists this clonotype with a few counts. The genes are TRBV29-1 and TRBJ2-3; 16 nucleotides align to TRBD2. In germline, CDR1 is SQVTM, CDR2 ANQGSEA. The V and J ends lost 7 bases and 1 base, in that order; junction bases with no gene match: 11. The CDR3 consists of 18 residues. The CDR3 protein is CSARTGLAGGTRTDTQYF. For the CDR3, the DNA is TGCAGCGCCCGTACGGGACTAGCGGGGGGGACACGCACAGATACGCAGTATTTT.

The V call is TRBV4-1, the J call TRBJ2-1, with D perhaps TRBD1 (6 bases). Trimming left V 1 base short and J 3 bases short, with 10 bases between. This CDR3 comprises 15 residues. CDR1 is MGHRA and CDR2 is YSYEKL in the germline V gene. CDR3 coding DNA: TGCGCCAGCAGCCAAGGGACAGATTACTACAATGAGCAGTTCTTC. This encodes CASSQGTDYYNEQFF.

This clonotype was observed a single time. This chain uses TRBV28 with TRBJ2-5, with TRBD2 identical over 7 bases. Germline lookup yields CDR1 MDHEN and CDR2 SYDVKM. This CDR3 spans 16 amino acids. V dropped 5 bases and J dropped 2; count of bases not matched to a gene: 11. CDR3 nucleotide sequence: TGTGCCAGCAGTCTAAACACCCCTAGCGGACAAGAGACCCAGTACTTC. This sequence encodes CASSLNTPSGQETQYF.

This sequence joins TRBV7-8 and TRBJ1-2; 7 positions match TRBD1. The trim removed 1 base at V and 8 bases at J, leaving 10 bases unmatched. Germline lookup yields CDR1 SGHVS and CDR2 FQNEAQ. CDR3 length: 15 residues. The CDR3 DNA sequence: TGTGCCAGCAGCTTAGTTCGGGTAGGGGGCTTAGGCTACACCTTC. It codes for CASSLVRVGGLGYTF.

This chain uses TRBV27 with TRBJ2-7, with no clear D. The CDR3 is 15 residues long. V was pared by 3 bases and J by 1 base, with 13 bases between. The germline gives CDR1 MNHEY, CDR2 SMNVEV (reference sequence). As DNA, the CDR3 is TGTGCCAGCAGTTTCCAGGAAAGGTTTTCCTACGAGCAGTACTTC. Protein product: CASSFQERFSYEQYF.

Here the CDR3 reads CASRPSSGVGGYTF. CDR3 coding DNA: TGTGCCAGCAGACCATCCTCAGGGGTGGGTGGCTACACCTTC. The chain joins TRBV27 to TRBJ1-2; D may be TRBD1 (6 bases). The V gene's germline CDR1 is MNHEY and CDR2 SMNVEV (reference sequence). The CDR3 runs to 14 residues. Trimming removed 6 bases from V and 7 bases from J, with 18 bases in between.